The T cell receptor (beta chain) described here comes from a study of post-analysis software for immune sequencing data. Every TCR beta cDNA library bore unique molecular identifiers. Via MiXCR, TCRdb re-called the PCR reads, giving one row per CDR3 protein. The repertoire consists of over 700,000 distinct CDR3 sequences, with approximately 30% occurring once and the leading ten covering approximately 0.6%. This CDR3 is built from 17 residues. Trimming at V came to 0 bases and at J to 3 bases, leaving 7 bases not matched to a gene. From germline, CDR1 is SGHKS and CDR2 YYEKEE (reference sequence). To note about this clonotype: No antigen is known for it.

The study's findings and limits: About five TRBV segments were more frequent in patients than controls; TRBV5-6, TRBV5-1 and TRBV20-1 belonged to this group.

This receptor was taken from a girl aged 5-17 years with multiple sclerosis. The sequencing input was blood. This chain connects TRBV5-5 to TRBJ1-5, with TRBD1 identical over 9 bases. CDR3 sequence reads: CASSLGTGDLVNQPQHF. The CDR3, as DNA: TGTGCCAGCAGCTTGGGGACAGGGGATTTGGTCAATCAGCCCCAGCATTTT.